The T cell receptor (beta chain) described here comes from a study of Graves' ophthalmopathy and Graves' hyperthyroidism. RNA transcripts served as template for amplifying TCR beta CDR3 sequences. After a first-round RT-PCR with HTBI primers, a second-round multiplex PCR was run. TCRdb reprocessed the multiplex PCR reads via MiXCR and lists one record per CDR3 protein. Among about 640,000 distinct CDR3 sequences listed, approximately 39% were seen once. A duration under 3 months, NOSPECS ≥4, CAS ≥3 and moderate-to-severe activity characterized the donors with ophthalmopathy. There are 13 residues in the CDR3. Trimming took 7 bases from V and 6 from J, leaving 15 bases between them. Germline V gene sequence: CDR1 ENHRY, CDR2 SYGVKD.

The V call is TRBV10-3, the J call TRBJ1-1; TRBD1 might be the D (5 bases). Sequencing was carried out using peripheral blood. The receptor comes from an adult man with Graves' ophthalmopathy. CDR3: CAITGTGGAEAFF. The CDR3 nucleotides read TGTGCCATCACTGGGACCGGGGGAGCTGAAGCTTTCTTT.